The clone carrying this T cell receptor (beta chain) has more than one count but fewer than ten. The antigen is undetermined. This record belongs to a study of prognosis after radiotherapy for stage I lung cancer. Study results and caveats: Determination of whether the expanded TCR clones were tumor-specific was not performed.

The genomic DNA TCR beta CDR3 region underwent two rounds of multiplex PCR. The first round of PCR was done with primers that matched each TRBV and TRBJ gene. Using its own MiXCR run on the multiplex PCR reads, TCRdb lists one record per CDR3 protein. Of about 12,000 distinct CDR3 sequences listed, nearly 55% are singletons. This receptor was identified in a donor over 45 with non-small cell lung cancer. Specimen: PBMCs, collected before or after stereotactic body radiation therapy (not recorded which).

CDR3 sequence (DNA): TGTGCCAGCAGCTTAGAGGGTACGGGACAGCCCCAGCATTTT. It codes for CASSLEGTGQPQHF. V is TRBV11-2 and J is TRBJ1-5; D is uncertain. The CDR3 runs 14 residues. V was trimmed by 0 bases and J by 7 bases, leaving 10 bases between them. Germline assignment: CDR1 SGHAT and CDR2 FQNNGV.